The following is a T cell receptor beta chain sequence with its context. No antigen is known for it. The sample belongs to a study of blood T cells in healthy people across ages. Study findings and constraints: Age brought a roughly linear fall in TCR beta diversity measured per million T cells.

Sample-barcoded 5' priming and a J-beta primer mix drove a second PCR of roughly 6 to 12 cycles. One entry per CDR3 protein results from TCRdb running MiXCR on the 5' RACE reads. Here the sample spans approximately 880,000 distinct CDR3 sequences, about 48% being singletons. The sequenced sample consisted of blood. The sequence came from a young man in good health.

The CDR3 nucleotides are TGTGCCAGCAGTTACTACCAACGCGATACGCAGTATTTT. It codes for CASSYYQRDTQYF. The V and J genes are TRBV6-5 and TRBJ2-3; D gene uncertain. V was trimmed by 1 base and J by 6 bases, leaving 8 bases between them. The CDR3 extends over 13 amino acids. CDR1 and CDR2 (germline): MNHEY, SVGAGI.